The present entry profiles one T cell receptor (beta chain) with its context. TCRdb called the 5' RACE reads again in MiXCR, with one record for every CDR3 protein. There are roughly 1.6 million distinct CDR3 sequences in the sample; 32% occur only once, and roughly 0.3% lies in the top ten. The data originate from a study of identical twins. The sample taken for sequencing was cord blood. The receptor's source is a newborn girl in good health.

In nucleotides, the CDR3 is TGCAGCGTTGGGGACAGGGGATCCCACAATGAGCAGTTCTTC. This encodes CSVGDRGSHNEQFF. The chain couples TRBV29-1 to TRBJ2-1; 10 bases match TRBD1. V trimming: 4 bases; J trimming: 5 bases; junction bases outside the gene matches: 5. The germline CDR1 and CDR2 sequences are SQVTM and ANQGSEA. The CDR3 runs 14 residues.